The present entry profiles one T cell receptor beta chain with its context. These data belong to a study of blood T cell repertoires in COVID-19. At the level of the study: Researchers got acute and convalescent COVID-19 samples from the United States, Italy and Spain.

Source study methods: Counts of nucleated cells, estimated from reference gene primer amplification, were obtained. Profiling relied on immunoSEQ multiplex PCR, and the TCRdb table lists in-frame clones only, not all of them. That table gives V, J and clone size, and the DNA gave D and trimming. The sample yields about 170,000 clones, approximately 91% seen once. This CDR3 spans 14 amino acids. Trimming pared 1 base from V and 5 bases from J, leaving 8 bases between. Germline CDR1 MDHEN, CDR2 SYDVKM. Followed longitudinally, the Seattle patients had been enrolled during active infection. Source material: peripheral blood. The rearrangement joins TRBV28 to TRBJ2-2; D call uncertain. This TCR was sampled from a young man with COVID-19, enrolled during active disease. The chain's CDR3 is CASSLLVRTGELFF. For the CDR3, the DNA is TGTGCCAGCAGTTTATTGGTCCGGACCGGGGAGCTGTTTTTT.